These 28 T cell receptor beta chains originate from one sample sequenced in a study of metastatic and nonmetastatic thyroid tumors. Thyroid surgery had not been preceded by any treatment in any patient. TCRdb re-clonotyped the PCR reads via MiXCR. The sample lists 33,000 or so clones; around 7% were seen once. Material: blood. Receptors originate from a female donor with papillary thyroid cancer or a benign thyroid nodule (not recorded which). Some clones in this sample may be carry-over from other donors' samples.

This clone came up many times. The rearrangement uses TRBV5-1 and TRBJ2-3; D gene unclear. The CDR3 runs 14 residues. Between the trimmed V and J ends, which lost 0 bases and 0 bases, there was a span of 5 bases. Germline CDR1 and CDR2: SGHRS and YFSETQ. The CDR3 DNA is TGCGCCAGCAGCTTGGGCGACAGCACAGATACGCAGTATTTT. It yields the protein CASSLGDSTDTQYF.

This clone was observed many times. The chain uses TRBV19 and TRBJ2-7, with D uncertain. Trimming left V 6 bases short and J 6 bases short, with 12 bases between. The germline V gene has CDR1 LNHDA and CDR2 SQIVND (reference sequence). The CDR3 runs 12 residues. DNA for the CDR3: TGTGCCAGTAGAGGACGTGGTGCCGAGCAGTACTTC. It yields the protein CASRGRGAEQYF. Filled out from reference TRBV19 and TRBJ2-7, the complete variable domain reads DGGITQSPKYLFRKEGQNVTLSCEQNLNHDAMYWYRQDPGQGLRLIYYSQIVNDFQKGDIAEGYSVSREKKESFPLTVTSAQKNPTAFYLCASRGRGAEQYFGPGTRLTVT.

This clone was seen many times. The genes are TRBV9 and TRBJ1-1; 10 nucleotides line up with TRBD1. Germline-derived CDR1 and CDR2 are SGDLS and YYNGEE. This CDR3 has 15 amino acids. V gave up 4 bases and J gave up 4 bases; unmatched junction bases: 7. The CDR3 nucleotides are TGTGCCAGCAGCTCGAGACAGGGGGCCGCCACTGAAGCTTTCTTT. It encodes CASSSRQGAATEAFF.

Comments on this clone: A much larger clone sits a single nucleotide away, making a read error possible. The chain couples TRBV5-1 to TRBJ2-5; a possible D gene is TRBD2 (5 bases). Between the trimmed V and J ends, which lost 2 bases and 1 base, there was a span of 9 bases. Germline CDR1 is SGHRS and CDR2 is YFSETQ. CDR3 size: 14 residues. As DNA, the CDR3 is TGCGCCAGCAGCTTTGGACTGACCCAAGAGACCCAGTACTTC. Protein: CASSFGLTQETQYF.

This clone was counted many times. The chain employs TRBV25-1 and TRBJ2-1; TRBD1 matches at 8 bases. Germline CDR1 and CDR2: MGHDK and SYGVNS. The CDR3 totals 15 residues. The J segment lost 4 bases and the V segment lost 1 base, leaving 3 bases of the junction unmatched. The CDR3 reads CASSESWTGYNEQFF. The CDR3 bases are TGTGCCAGCAGTGAATCTTGGACAGGGTACAATGAGCAGTTCTTC.

The sample holds many counts of this clone. V is TRBV10-3 and J is TRBJ2-5; D may match TRBD1 or TRBD2 (5 bases each). The CDR3 runs 12 residues. Germline CDR1 is ENHRY and CDR2 is SYGVKD. Trimming took 6 bases from V and 4 from J, leaving 9 bases between them. The CDR3 protein is CAIRGTGETQYF. Written as DNA, the CDR3 is TGTGCCATCAGGGGGACCGGAGAGACCCAGTACTTC.

This clone occurred many times. J is TRBJ2-6 and V is TRBV30; 9 nucleotides match TRBD1. Trimming took 5 bases from V and 3 from J; bases not matched to a gene: 2. Germline V gives CDR1 GTSNPN, CDR2 SVGIG (reference sequence). This CDR3 comprises 14 residues. DNA of the CDR3: TGTGCCTGGTACAGGGGGCTTGGGGCCAACGTCCTGACTTTC. This sequence encodes CAWYRGLGANVLTF.

This clone was counted many times. V gene TRBV28 combines with J gene TRBJ2-7; 10 bases are a match to TRBD1. The CDR3 has 12 residues. The V gene's germline CDR1 is MDHEN and CDR2 SYDVKM. V trimming: 4 bases; J trimming: 12 bases; junction bases outside the gene matches: 6. The CDR3 DNA reads TGTGCCAGCAGTTCTTACCGGGACAGGGGGTACTTC. It encodes CASSSYRDRGYF. The full variable domain, with the rest looked up from reference TRBV28 and TRBJ2-7, is DVKVTQSSRYLVKRTGEKVFLECVQDMDHENMFWYRQDPGLGLRLIYFSYDVKMKEKGDIPEGYSVSREKKERFSLILESASTNQTSMYLCASSSYRDRGYFGPGTRLTVT.

This clone came up many times. This sequence joins TRBV6-2 or TRBV6-3 and TRBJ2-1; no definite D call. Germline V gene data show CDR1 as MNHEY and CDR2 as SVGEGT. The CDR3 loop spans 13 amino acids. Trimming removed 5 bases from V and 9 bases from J, with 14 bases in between. The DNA of the CDR3 is TGTGCCAGCAGTCACCGGGCCCTCGGTGAGCAGTTCTTC. As protein: CASSHRALGEQFF.

Many counts were recorded for this clone. The gene calls are TRBV28 and TRBJ2-1, with 15 bases fitting TRBD2. V shed 6 bases, J shed 9 bases, and the junction held 18 bases outside the gene matches. The CDR3 is made up of 19 amino acids. From germline, CDR1 is MDHEN and CDR2 SYDVKM. This CDR3 reads CASSKYRWTSGGAWTEQFF. CDR3 in DNA: TGTGCCAGCAGCAAATATCGTTGGACTAGCGGGGGGGCTTGGACTGAGCAGTTCTTC.

The sample holds many counts of this clone. The chain joins TRBV19 to TRBJ1-3; D is undetermined. The ends were cut back, 3 bases at V and 0 bases at J, with 18 bases in the middle. The CDR3 covers 18 residues. Germline lookup yields CDR1 LNHDA and CDR2 SQIVND (reference sequence). The CDR3 DNA is TGTGCCAGTAGTATGAATCGGCCGGACGGCGACTCTGGAAACACCATATATTTT. Translating gives CASSMNRPDGDSGNTIYF.

This clone was counted many times. J is TRBJ2-7 and V is TRBV6-5, with TRBD1 as a possible D gene (6 bases). V gave up 4 bases and J gave up 4 bases, with 17 bases separating them. The CDR3 loop spans 15 amino acids. CDR1 is MNHEY, CDR2 SVGAGI, per germline. The CDR3 reads CASSSSGRGGYEQYF. Here the CDR3 DNA reads TGTGCCAGCAGTTCCTCCGGCAGGGGCGGGTACGAGCAGTACTTC.

This clone occurred many times. This chain links TRBV25-1 with TRBJ2-5, with D possibly TRBD2 on 6 matching bases. Germline values: CDR1 MGHDK, CDR2 SYGVNS. V was shortened by 5 bases and J by 2 bases, with 15 bases between the two germline ends. The CDR3 is 15 residues long. In DNA form, the CDR3 reads TGTGCCAGCAGTCCTCGGGACTGGAATCAAGAGACCCAGTACTTC. Its translation: CASSPRDWNQETQYF.

This clone was seen ten or more times. The chain is built from TRBV7-3 and TRBJ2-1, with unresolved D. Germline assignment: CDR1 SGHTA and CDR2 FQGTGA. Trimming removed 4 bases at V and 4 bases at J, with 14 bases between. This CDR3 is 15 amino acids long. CDR3 nucleotide sequence: TGTGCCAGCAGCTCTTTTGGTGTGGGTTACAATGAGCAGTTCTTC. This gives the protein CASSSFGVGYNEQFF.

This clone showed up many times. The DNA of the CDR3 is TGCAGTGCTACTAGAAGCCCCGAGCAGTTCTTC. This translates into CSATRSPEQFF. The V gene is TRBV20-1, the J gene TRBJ2-1, with D unresolved. Germline CDR1 reads DFQATT; CDR2 reads SNEGSKA (reference sequence). The germline V and J ends were trimmed by 4 bases and 10 bases, with 11 bases remaining between them. The CDR3 is made up of 11 amino acids.

A word on this clone: A much bigger clone sits one base away, suggesting this may be a read error. The CDR3 coding sequence is TGTGCCAGCAGCTTAATCGTTGGGGGCTCTTCACCCCTCCACTTT. Protein: CASSLIVGGSSPLHF. The chain combines TRBV7-9 with TRBJ1-6, with D maybe TRBD1 (6 bases). CDR3 length: 15 amino acids. Trimming took off 2 bases at V and 9 bases at J, with 14 bases between the two ends. Germline V gene data show CDR1 as SEHNR and CDR2 as FQNEAQ (reference sequence).

This clone was counted at least ten times. V gene TRBV7-2 combines with J gene TRBJ2-7; a possible D gene is TRBD1 (6 bases). Germline CDR1 reads SGHTA; CDR2 reads FQGNSA. V lost 5 bases, J lost 6 bases, and 20 bases lay in between. The CDR3 is 15 amino acids. The CDR3 region is CASSLLSLGAGEQYF. The CDR3 DNA sequence: TGTGCCAGCAGCCTCTTGAGCTTGGGGGCTGGCGAGCAGTACTTC.

In this sample, this clone turned up many times. The chain recombines TRBV28 with TRBJ2-4, with 8 bases identical to TRBD1. V lost 1 base, J lost 7 bases, and 9 bases stayed unmatched. The CDR3 sequence is 16 residues long. CDR1 and CDR2 (germline): MDHEN, SYDVKM. Written as DNA, the CDR3 is TGTGCCAGCAGTTTATTCGGACAGGGAAGGGGGAACATTCAGTACTTC. It codes for CASSLFGQGRGNIQYF.

This clone was observed at least ten times. The chain has TRBV12-3 or TRBV12-4 and TRBJ1-3, with TRBD1 identical over 8 bases. The CDR3 spans 17 residues. After removal of 7 bases from V and 2 bases from J, the junction contained 13 bases not matched to a gene. CDR3 coding DNA: TGTGCCAGCACCACTTTCCGGACAGGGAATGCTGGAAACACCATATATTTT. It translates to CASTTFRTGNAGNTIYF.

This clone was seen repeatedly, ten times or more. This chain links TRBV5-4 with TRBJ1-2; D is ambiguous. V lost 1 base and J lost 7, with 20 bases in between. In germline, CDR1 is SGHNT, CDR2 YYREEE (reference sequence). The CDR3 loop spans 16 amino acids. The CDR3 loop reads CASSLPPGRNVGGYTF. The CDR3 coding sequence is TGTGCCAGCAGCTTGCCTCCAGGTCGCAATGTGGGTGGCTACACCTTC.

This clone was detected many times. The chain recombines TRBV9 with TRBJ2-1; 7 bases fit TRBD2. CDR3 length: 14 residues. V shed 2 bases, J shed 6 bases, and the junction held 5 bases outside the gene matches. Germline lookup yields CDR1 SGDLS and CDR2 YYNGEE. The CDR3, as DNA: TGTGCCAGCAGCGTTAGCGGCGGGAGCAATGAGCAGTTCTTC. This gives the protein CASSVSGGSNEQFF. Variable domain in full (rest from reference TRBV9 and TRBJ2-1): DSGVTQTPKHLITATGQRVTLRCSPRSGDLSVYWYQQSLDQGLQFLIQYYNGEERAKGNILERFSAQQFPDLHSELNLSSLELGDSALYFCASSVSGGSNEQFFGPGTRLTVL.

The table lists this clone with many counts. The chain recombines TRBV7-9 with TRBJ2-1; the match to TRBD1 covers 9 bases. With 5 bases clipped from V and 6 bases from J, the junction kept 11 bases outside the gene matches. Germline loops: CDR1 SEHNR, CDR2 FQNEAQ (reference sequence). The CDR3 sequence is 16 residues long. The CDR3 DNA reads TGTGCCAGCAGCCTAAGAGTCGGGACAGGGCTCAATGAGCAGTTCTTC. Encoded protein: CASSLRVGTGLNEQFF.

The genes are TRBV7-9 and TRBJ2-5; tentatively, D is TRBD2 (6 bases). The CDR3 length is 13 residues. Germline V gene lookup returns CDR1 SEHNR and CDR2 FQNEAQ (reference sequence). V was clipped by 5 bases and J by 5 bases, with 12 bases between them. The CDR3 bases are TGTGCCAGCAGCCCGCGGGGTTCGGAGACCCAGTACTTC. It encodes CASSPRGSETQYF.

By share of the sample, this clone is medium-sized. This rearrangement joins TRBV6-2 or TRBV6-3 to TRBJ1-2, with D possibly TRBD1 on 5 matching bases. The CDR3 loop spans 12 amino acids. Trimming pared 6 bases from V and 6 bases from J, leaving 11 bases between. CDR1 MNHEY and CDR2 SVGEGT come from the germline V gene. The DNA for the CDR3 is TGTGCCAGCAGCCGCCTAGGGGATGGCTACACCTTC. This sequence encodes CASSRLGDGYTF.

This clone has more than one count but fewer than ten. The rearrangement joins TRBV20-1 to TRBJ2-5; D is possibly TRBD1 or TRBD2 (5 bases each). Germline V gene data show CDR1 as DFQATT and CDR2 as SNEGSKA (reference sequence). With 4 bases removed from V and 5 bases from J, the gap between germline ends came to 17 bases. CDR3 length: 14 residues. The chain's CDR3 is CSATRDLYGETQYF. The CDR3 DNA reads TGCAGTGCTACCCGGGACCTTTATGGGGAGACCCAGTACTTC.

This clone was counted many times. This specimen includes other DNA sequences encoding the same CDR3. This chain links TRBV14 with TRBJ1-2; 9 bases match TRBD1. The germline gives CDR1 SGHDN, CDR2 FVKESK. Losses at the gene ends were 1 base for V and 4 bases for J; bases not matched to a gene: 4. The CDR3 totals 15 residues. The CDR3 DNA is TGTGCCAGCAGCCAAGTACAGGGGGCGTCCTATGGCTACACCTTC. This encodes CASSQVQGASYGYTF.

The sample holds many counts of this clone. The chain couples TRBV15 to TRBJ1-2; D call uncertain. This CDR3 is built from 14 residues. The germline V and J ends were trimmed by 1 base and 3 bases, with 9 bases remaining between them. Looked up from germline, CDR1 is LNHNV and CDR2 is YYDKDF (reference sequence). The DNA of the CDR3 is TGTGCCACCAGCAGAGGAGGGCTGGACTATGGCTACACCTTC. It yields the protein CATSRGGLDYGYTF.

This clone was picked up many times. The chain carries TRBV7-2 and TRBJ1-2; D call uncertain. V dropped 5 bases and J dropped 4 bases, with 11 bases sitting between them. This CDR3 region has 13 residues. CDR1 and CDR2 (germline): SGHTA, FQGNSA. CDR3 DNA sequence: TGTGCCAGCAGCCCCGGGGATCTCTATGGCTACACCTTC. The encoded protein is CASSPGDLYGYTF.